The rows below give T cell receptor beta chains drawn from one sample of a study of T cell responses to AZD1222 COVID-19 vaccine. The repertoire was sequenced with immunoSEQ multiplex PCR; TCRdb's copy has only in-frame clones and lacks some. Of roughly 200,000 clones listed, approximately 95% are singletons. This material consisted of peripheral blood, taken 28 days after the second dose of the MenACWY control vaccine. Receptors originate from an adult who received the MenACWY meningococcal vaccine as a control. Both conserved end residues are part of each CDR3. The D gene is left open where the match is weak. Only some rows state a clone size, as once, few, many or a class for expanded clones.

J	D	V	size	CDR3	DNA
TRBJ1-1	NA	TRBV20-1	once	CSPPRAVEAFF	TGCAGCCCGCCCAGAGCGGTGGAAGCTTTCTTT
TRBJ1-1	TRBD1	TRBV5-1	once	CASSWGQGVITEAFF	TGCGCCAGCAGCTGGGGACAGGGCGTAATCACTGAAGCTTTCTTT
TRBJ2-5	NA	TRBV3-1/TRBV3-2	NA	CASSQDPGTRTQYF	TGTGCCAGCAGCCAAGATCCTGGAACACGGACCCAGTACTTC
TRBJ1-2	NA	TRBV7-2	NA	CASSLAGTTGHGYTF	TGTGCCAGCAGCTTAGCGGGGACAACGGGCCATGGCTACACCTTC
TRBJ1-3	TRBD1	TRBV11-2	NA	CASSLAGTVQGNTIYF	TGTGCCAGCAGCTTAGCCGGGACAGTACAGGGAAACACCATATATTTT
TRBJ1-4	NA	TRBV3-1/TRBV3-2	NA	CASSQGVRGREKLFF	TGTGCCAGCAGCCAAGGGGTGCGGGGCAGGGAAAAACTGTTTTTT
TRBJ2-5	NA	TRBV4-2	few	CASSQARETQYF	TGTGCCAGCAGCCAAGCCCGTGAGACCCAGTACTTC
TRBJ1-1	NA	TRBV3-1/TRBV3-2	NA	CASSLMEAAEAFF	TGTGCCAGCAGCCTCATGGAGGCAGCTGAAGCTTTCTTT
TRBJ1-2	NA	TRBV2	NA	CASSEFPPYGYTF	TGTGCCAGCAGTGAATTCCCCCCTTATGGCTACACCTTC
TRBJ2-1	TRBD2	TRBV4-3	NA	CASSQERGGWDEQFF	TGCGCCAGCAGCCAAGAACGCGGGGGTTGGGATGAGCAGTTCTTC
TRBJ2-7	NA	TRBV5-4	NA	CASSLGYEQYF	TGTGCCAGCAGCTTGGGGTACGAGCAGTACTTC
TRBJ2-2	NA	TRBV9	NA	CASSEGVGELFF	TGTGCCAGCAGCGAGGGGGTCGGGGAGCTGTTTTTT
TRBJ2-7	TRBD1	TRBV3-1/TRBV3-2	NA	CASSQGPPGGYEQYF	TGTGCCAGCAGCCAAGGCCCCCCAGGGGGCTACGAGCAGTACTTC
TRBJ1-1	NA	TRBV3-1/TRBV3-2	NA	CASTDTMNTEAFF	TGTGCCAGCACGGATACTATGAACACTGAAGCTTTCTTT
TRBJ2-2	NA	TRBV5-1	NA	CASGRGDTGELFF	TGCGCCAGCGGCAGGGGGGACACCGGGGAGCTGTTTTTT
TRBJ1-2	NA	TRBV5-6	NA	CASSLPVMDGYTF	TGTGCCAGCAGCTTGCCGGTCATGGATGGCTACACCTTC
TRBJ1-5	NA	TRBV29-1	NA	CSARTAGVNQPQHF	TGCAGCGCCCGGACAGCGGGAGTTAATCAGCCCCAGCATTTT
TRBJ1-1	NA	TRBV6-4	once	CASSRGTGTEAFF	TGTGCCAGCAGCCGAGGGACGGGAACTGAAGCTTTCTTT
TRBJ1-1	NA	TRBV19	NA	CASLAMGRMNTEAFF	TGTGCCAGCCTCGCGATGGGCCGGATGAACACTGAAGCTTTCTTT
TRBJ1-1	NA	TRBV6-1	NA	CASSEGSALYTEAFF	TGTGCCAGCAGTGAAGGGTCGGCACTCTACACTGAAGCTTTCTTT
TRBJ2-1	NA	TRBV5-1	NA	CASSLGQTSYNEQFF	TGCGCCAGCAGCTTGGGACAGACCTCCTACAATGAGCAGTTCTTC
TRBJ1-1	TRBD1	TRBV7-2	NA	CASSLTGNLNTEAFF	TGTGCCAGCAGCTTGACAGGGAACTTGAACACTGAAGCTTTCTTT
TRBJ1-3	TRBD1	TRBV28	NA	CASRPTGDGNTIYF	TGTGCCAGCAGGCCAACAGGGGACGGAAACACCATATATTTT
TRBJ1-3	TRBD1	TRBV4-1	NA	CASSQDPTGVGNTIYF	TGCGCCAGCAGCCAAGACCCTACAGGGGTAGGAAACACCATATATTTT
TRBJ2-5	TRBD1	TRBV9	NA	CASSLGTEETQYF	TGTGCCAGCAGCTTAGGGACAGAAGAGACCCAGTACTTC
TRBJ1-5	NA	TRBV28	NA	CASSLVGGQRDQPQHF	TGTGCCAGCAGTTTAGTGGGGGGACAACGGGATCAGCCCCAGCATTTT
TRBJ1-1	TRBD1	TRBV18	NA	CASSPNRGGNTEAFF	TGTGCCAGCTCACCAAACAGGGGGGGGAACACTGAAGCTTTCTTT
TRBJ2-7	TRBD2	TRBV4-2	NA	CASSQATSGGYEQYF	TGTGCCAGCAGCCAAGCGACTAGCGGGGGTTACGAGCAGTACTTC
TRBJ1-3	NA	TRBV5-4	NA	CASRPASSGNTIYF	TGTGCCAGCCGCCCCGCGAGCTCTGGAAACACCATATATTTT
TRBJ2-5	NA	TRBV6-5	NA	CASKDTRGTQYF	TGTGCCAGCAAGGACACCCGAGGGACCCAGTACTTC
TRBJ2-5	TRBD2	TRBV18	once	CASSPLAGSQETQYF	TGTGCCAGCTCACCACTAGCGGGGTCCCAAGAGACCCAGTACTTC
TRBJ2-3	TRBD2	TRBV7-3	NA	CASSLAGVDTQYF	TGTGCCAGCAGCCTAGCGGGGGTGGATACGCAGTATTTT
TRBJ1-2	NA	TRBV10-3	NA	CAISKDSYGYTF	TGTGCCATCAGTAAAGACAGCTATGGCTACACCTTC
TRBJ2-1	NA	TRBV5-6	once	CASSQGPGRRAGHNEQFF	TGTGCCAGCAGCCAAGGTCCGGGTAGGAGGGCTGGGCACAATGAGCAGTTCTTC
TRBJ1-2	TRBD1	TRBV5-6	NA	CASRSDRALTNYGYTF	TGTGCCAGCAGATCGGACAGGGCCCTAACTAACTATGGCTACACCTTC
TRBJ1-2	TRBD1	TRBV10-1	NA	CASSVRDRAIYGYTF	TGCGCCAGCAGTGTGCGGGACAGGGCGATCTATGGCTACACCTTC
TRBJ1-2	TRBD1	TRBV9	NA	CASSLGQGTRYGYTF	TGTGCCAGCAGTCTTGGACAGGGAACAAGATATGGCTACACCTTC
TRBJ1-4	NA	TRBV4-2	once	CASSQAPSGGDEKLFF	TGTGCCAGCAGCCAGGCCCCGTCCGGTGGGGACGAAAAACTGTTTTTT
TRBJ1-5	NA	TRBV6-2/TRBV6-3	NA	CASSDDGGPQHF	TGTGCCAGCAGCGACGATGGGGGGCCCCAGCATTTT
TRBJ1-2	TRBD1	TRBV24-1	once	CATSDFRGRDYGYTF	TGTGCCACCAGTGATTTTAGGGGGCGAGACTATGGCTACACCTTC
TRBJ1-6	NA	TRBV12-3/TRBV12-4	NA	CASSFSNSPLHF	TGTGCCAGCAGTTTTTCTAACTCACCCCTCCACTTT
TRBJ2-6	TRBD1	TRBV4-1	NA	CASSQAQQGAMSGANVLTF	TGCGCCAGCAGCCAAGCCCAACAGGGGGCTATGTCTGGGGCCAACGTCCTGACTTTC
TRBJ1-3	NA	TRBV5-1	NA	CASRLGGVTSGNTIYF	TGCGCCAGCCGGCTGGGGGGGGTTACCTCTGGAAACACCATATATTTT
TRBJ1-4	NA	TRBV7-2	once	CASSFQKAEKLFF	TGTGCCAGCAGCTTCCAGAAGGCTGAAAAACTGTTTTTT